A selection of T cell receptor beta chains follows, all from one sample in a study of CD8 T cells in Susac syndrome. TCRdb re-called the immunoSEQ multiplex PCR reads with MiXCR, one entry per CDR3 protein. Here the sample spans about 120,000 distinct CDR3 sequences, 85% to 95% being singletons. The sequenced sample was CD4+ T cells from PBMCs. The origin of the receptors is a human donor with multiple sclerosis. The conserved cysteine and the conserved F or W are not part of the CDR3 here. A D gene is named only where the DNA matches it firmly. Size is omitted from some rows. Given values are once, few, many or a class for expanded clones.

clone_size: .; v_call: TRBV12-3/TRBV12-4; j_call: TRBJ2-2; d_call: .; cdr3_aa: ASRRSQTAGELF
clone_size: .; v_call: TRBV7-9; j_call: TRBJ2-1; d_call: TRBD1; cdr3_aa: ASSLRQGFSYNEQF
clone_size: once; v_call: TRBV7-9; j_call: TRBJ2-7; d_call: TRBD2; cdr3_aa: ASSRAGGQSEQY
clone_size: .; v_call: TRBV7-9; j_call: TRBJ1-1; d_call: TRBD1; cdr3_aa: ASSSFGTANTEAF
clone_size: .; v_call: TRBV7-2; j_call: TRBJ2-3; d_call: TRBD2; cdr3_aa: ASHPGLASDTQY
clone_size: .; v_call: TRBV20-1; j_call: TRBJ2-3; d_call: .; cdr3_aa: SATPFQDTQY
clone_size: .; v_call: TRBV4-1; j_call: TRBJ2-7; d_call: TRBD1; cdr3_aa: ASSHRDRYEQY
clone_size: .; v_call: TRBV7-9; j_call: TRBJ2-6; d_call: .; cdr3_aa: ASSLVTNVLT
clone_size: .; v_call: TRBV3-1; j_call: TRBJ1-6; d_call: .; cdr3_aa: ASSQTASGQNSPLH
clone_size: .; v_call: TRBV6-1; j_call: TRBJ2-5; d_call: TRBD1; cdr3_aa: ASTRTIGTVGFMQETQY
clone_size: .; v_call: TRBV30; j_call: TRBJ1-1; d_call: .; cdr3_aa: AWSRGGTEAF
clone_size: .; v_call: TRBV6-1; j_call: TRBJ2-5; d_call: .; cdr3_aa: ASTGWRETQY
clone_size: .; v_call: TRBV5-1; j_call: TRBJ2-3; d_call: .; cdr3_aa: ASSLDGSGATDTQY
clone_size: .; v_call: TRBV5-1; j_call: TRBJ1-1; d_call: .; cdr3_aa: ASSFGRGEYTEAF
clone_size: .; v_call: TRBV7-9; j_call: TRBJ2-5; d_call: .; cdr3_aa: ASSLGEFWETQY
clone_size: .; v_call: TRBV5-4; j_call: TRBJ1-6; d_call: .; cdr3_aa: ASSLGGKGSPLH
clone_size: .; v_call: TRBV23-1; j_call: TRBJ1-4; d_call: .; cdr3_aa: ASSQHNEKLF
clone_size: .; v_call: TRBV3-1; j_call: TRBJ2-7; d_call: .; cdr3_aa: ASSLASRDPFTYEQY
clone_size: few; v_call: TRBV2; j_call: TRBJ2-3; d_call: TRBD2; cdr3_aa: ASRSSGGTDTQY
clone_size: .; v_call: TRBV6-2/TRBV6-3; j_call: TRBJ2-5; d_call: TRBD1; cdr3_aa: ASSFPLQGGQETQY
clone_size: .; v_call: TRBV30; j_call: TRBJ2-5; d_call: .; cdr3_aa: AWSTGGQETQY
clone_size: .; v_call: TRBV2; j_call: TRBJ2-5; d_call: .; cdr3_aa: ASTARETQY
clone_size: once; v_call: TRBV6-2/TRBV6-3; j_call: TRBJ1-2; d_call: TRBD1; cdr3_aa: ASSIGTGYGYT
clone_size: .; v_call: TRBV30; j_call: TRBJ1-2; d_call: .; cdr3_aa: AWSVNSHYGYT
clone_size: .; v_call: TRBV6-6; j_call: TRBJ1-1; d_call: .; cdr3_aa: ASSYGIRTEAF
clone_size: .; v_call: TRBV12-3/TRBV12-4; j_call: TRBJ2-7; d_call: TRBD1; cdr3_aa: ASSSRDRRSPRYSGAYYEQY
clone_size: .; v_call: TRBV9; j_call: TRBJ2-5; d_call: .; cdr3_aa: ASSLDEGTETQY
clone_size: .; v_call: TRBV6-2/TRBV6-3; j_call: TRBJ2-3; d_call: .; cdr3_aa: ASSDLGDTQY